This entry features one T cell receptor beta chain sequence. What it binds is unknown. This entry comes from a study of Graves' ophthalmopathy and Graves' hyperthyroidism. Patients were diagnosed from clinical symptoms, serum thyroxine, TRAb, thyroid ultrasound and orbital computed tomography. The study's findings and limits: Most clonotypes expanded in thyroid above 0.001 frequency were present in blood too. Ophthalmopathy progression prediction by the model yielded a sensitivity of 60% to 71% and a specificity of approximately 77%.

For repertoire sequencing, the TCR beta CDR3 regions were amplified from RNA transcripts. Investigators did first-round RT-PCR with HTBI primers, then second-round multiplex PCR. TCRdb re-derived calls from the multiplex PCR reads in MiXCR, one entry per CDR3 protein. The table lists over a million distinct CDR3 sequences, 36% of them singletons. The CDR3 covers 13 residues. V was pared by 4 bases and J by 11 bases, with 18 bases between. Germline V gene lookup returns CDR1 SQVTM and CDR2 ANQGSEA. Sequencing was carried out using peripheral blood or thyroid tissue (not recorded which). This clonotype was sampled from an adult man with Graves' hyperthyroidism. V gene TRBV29-1 combines with J gene TRBJ1-5, with D unclear. The CDR3 DNA sequence: TGCAGCGTTGTAGGCGGGCGAGCAGAGACCCAGCATTTT. This translates into CSVVGGRAETQHF.